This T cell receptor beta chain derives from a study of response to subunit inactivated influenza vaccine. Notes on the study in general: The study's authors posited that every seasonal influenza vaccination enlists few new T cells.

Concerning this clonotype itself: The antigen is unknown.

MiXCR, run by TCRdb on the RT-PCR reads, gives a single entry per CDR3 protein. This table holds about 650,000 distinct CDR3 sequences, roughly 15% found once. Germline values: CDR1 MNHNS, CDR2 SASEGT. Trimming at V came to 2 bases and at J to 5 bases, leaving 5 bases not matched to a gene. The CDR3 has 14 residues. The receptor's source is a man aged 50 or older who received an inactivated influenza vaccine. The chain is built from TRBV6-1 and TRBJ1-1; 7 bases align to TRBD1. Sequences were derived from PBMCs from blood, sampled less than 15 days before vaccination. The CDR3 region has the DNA TGTGCCAGCAGTGAAAAGGGGGCAAGGACTGAAGCTTTCTTT. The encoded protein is CASSEKGARTEAFF.